The 9 T cell receptor beta chains listed next were all sequenced from one sample in a study of cytomegalovirus exposure and HLA in healthy donors. This PCR relied on a set of 60 Vbeta primers and 13 Jbeta primers. Some clones are missing from TCRdb's copy, which holds only in-frame ones; the method was immunoSEQ multiplex PCR. The sample shows around 150,000 clones, around 77% of them seen only once. Sequencing used PBMCs. These receptors were taken from a man aged 45-65 years in good health and CMV-seropositive.

The chain is built from TRBV11-2 and TRBJ1-2, with TRBD1 matching 9 bases. V trimming: 4 bases; J trimming: 5 bases; junction bases outside the gene matches: 5. CDR3 length: 14 amino acids. Germline CDR1 and CDR2: SGHAT and FQNNGV. CDR3 DNA sequence: TGTGCCAGCAGCTCGGGACAGGGTGATTATGGCTACACCTTC. It is translated as CASSSGQGDYGYTF.

This clone has only a few counts. This chain uses TRBV2 with TRBJ1-1; D ambiguous. Looked up from germline, CDR1 is SNHLY and CDR2 is FYNNEI. Trimming took off 7 bases at V and 5 bases at J, with 20 bases between the two ends. The CDR3 has 15 amino acids. CDR3 coding DNA: TGTGCCAGCACCCAGGAGGCAGCCAAGAGGACTGAAGCTTTCTTT. It translates to CASTQEAAKRTEAFF. The whole variable domain, filled in from reference TRBV2 and TRBJ1-1, reads EPEVTQTPSHQVTQMGQEVILRCVPISNHLYFYWYRQILGQKVEFLVSFYNNEISEKSEIFDDQFSVERPDGSNFTLKIRSTKLEDSAMYFCASTQEAAKRTEAFFGQGTRLTVV.

V gene TRBV27 combines with J gene TRBJ2-3; 13 positions agree with TRBD2. Germline loops: CDR1 MNHEY, CDR2 SMNVEV (reference sequence). This CDR3 region has 15 residues. The V segment lost 4 bases and the J segment 7 bases; nucleotides outside the gene matches: 5. The CDR3 bases are TGTGCCAGCAGTTCAAGACTAGCGGGGGGATATACGCAGTATTTT. Its protein product is CASSSRLAGGYTQYF.

This chain links TRBV6-6 with TRBJ2-3; 9 bases agree with TRBD2. Germline V CDR1 and CDR2: MNHNY, SVGAGI (reference sequence). The junction had 11 bases not matched to a gene; V was cut back by 5 bases and J by 8 bases. There are 15 residues in the CDR3. This CDR3 is CASSTGAGGQGTQYF. CDR3 DNA sequence: TGTGCCAGCAGTACCGGGGCGGGGGGGCAGGGTACGCAGTATTTT.

J is TRBJ2-5 and V is TRBV27, with D unclear. The germline V gene encodes CDR1 MNHEY and CDR2 SMNVEV (reference sequence). The CDR3 loop spans 13 amino acids. The V gene lost 4 bases and the J gene lost 3 bases, with 9 bases spanning the gap. Written as DNA, the CDR3 is TGTGCCAGCAGTTCGATCAGGAAAGAGACCCAGTACTTC. This codes for CASSSIRKETQYF.

The chain uses TRBV4-3 and TRBJ1-2, with D uncertain. This CDR3 has 15 residues. Trimming removed 0 bases from V and 4 bases from J, with 12 bases in between. CDR1 is LGHNA, CDR2 YSLEER, per germline. The CDR3 coding sequence is TGCGCCAGCAGCCAAGACGCGGGCAGCACCTATGGCTACACCTTC. This translates into CASSQDAGSTYGYTF.

J is TRBJ2-7 and V is TRBV6-6; weak D call: TRBD1 (6 bases). Trimming took 6 bases from V and 1 from J, leaving 10 bases between them. Germline V gene data show CDR1 as MNHNY and CDR2 as SVGAGI (reference sequence). CDR3 length equals 13 residues. The CDR3 nucleotides read TGTGCCAGCAGCCCACAGGGATCCTACGAGCAGTACTTC. Protein sequence: CASSPQGSYEQYF.

This chain connects TRBV7-8 to TRBJ2-5; TRBD2 matches at 10 bases. Looked up from germline, CDR1 is SGHVS and CDR2 is FQNEAQ. The CDR3 spans 16 residues. Germline trimming cut 5 bases from V and 2 bases from J; bases unmatched to any gene: 8. The CDR3 nucleotides read TGTGCCAGCAGCCCCACAGCGGGGGGGGGACAAGAGACCCAGTACTTC. As protein: CASSPTAGGGQETQYF.

The rearrangement uses TRBV7-9 and TRBJ2-7, with 11 bases matching TRBD2. The length of the CDR3 is 15 residues. Per the germline V gene, CDR1 is SEHNR and CDR2 is FQNEAQ (reference sequence). After removal of 3 bases from V and 3 bases from J, the junction contained 4 bases not matched to a gene. The chain's CDR3 is CASSLTSGTFYEQYF. The CDR3 bases are TGTGCCAGCAGCTTGACTAGCGGGACTTTCTACGAGCAGTACTTC.